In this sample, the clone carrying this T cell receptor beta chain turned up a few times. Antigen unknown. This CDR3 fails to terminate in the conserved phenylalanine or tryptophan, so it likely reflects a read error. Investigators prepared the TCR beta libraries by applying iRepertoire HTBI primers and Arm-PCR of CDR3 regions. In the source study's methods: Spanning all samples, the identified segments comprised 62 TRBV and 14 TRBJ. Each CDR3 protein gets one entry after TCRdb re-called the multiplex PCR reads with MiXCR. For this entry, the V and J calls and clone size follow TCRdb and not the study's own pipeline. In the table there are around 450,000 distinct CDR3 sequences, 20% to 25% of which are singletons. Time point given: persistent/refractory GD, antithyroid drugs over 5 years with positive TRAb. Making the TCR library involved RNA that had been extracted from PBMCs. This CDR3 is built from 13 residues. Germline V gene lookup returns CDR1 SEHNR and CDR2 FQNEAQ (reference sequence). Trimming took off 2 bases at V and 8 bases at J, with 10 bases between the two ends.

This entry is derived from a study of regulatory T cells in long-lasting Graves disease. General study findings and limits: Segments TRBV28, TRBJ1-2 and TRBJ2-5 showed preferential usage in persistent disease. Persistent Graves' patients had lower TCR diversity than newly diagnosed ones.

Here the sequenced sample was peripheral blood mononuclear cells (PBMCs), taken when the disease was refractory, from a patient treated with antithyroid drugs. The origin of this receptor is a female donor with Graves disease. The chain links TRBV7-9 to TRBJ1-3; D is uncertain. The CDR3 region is CASSLHQMDTIYL. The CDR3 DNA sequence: TGTGCCAGCAGCTTACACCAAATGGACACCATATATCTT.